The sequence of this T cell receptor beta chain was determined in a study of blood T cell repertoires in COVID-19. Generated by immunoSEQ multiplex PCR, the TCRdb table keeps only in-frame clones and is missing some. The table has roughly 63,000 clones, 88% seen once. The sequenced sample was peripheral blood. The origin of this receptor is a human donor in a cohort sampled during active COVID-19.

As DNA, the CDR3 is TGTGCCAGCAGCGTAGGGCAGGGGGCGACTAATGAAAAACTGTTTTTT. Protein sequence: CASSVGQGATNEKLFF. V is TRBV9 and J is TRBJ1-4; 8 bases line up with TRBD1. CDR3 length: 16 amino acids. V dropped 0 bases and J dropped 2; count of bases not matched to a gene: 3. Germline V gene data show CDR1 as SGDLS and CDR2 as YYNGEE.